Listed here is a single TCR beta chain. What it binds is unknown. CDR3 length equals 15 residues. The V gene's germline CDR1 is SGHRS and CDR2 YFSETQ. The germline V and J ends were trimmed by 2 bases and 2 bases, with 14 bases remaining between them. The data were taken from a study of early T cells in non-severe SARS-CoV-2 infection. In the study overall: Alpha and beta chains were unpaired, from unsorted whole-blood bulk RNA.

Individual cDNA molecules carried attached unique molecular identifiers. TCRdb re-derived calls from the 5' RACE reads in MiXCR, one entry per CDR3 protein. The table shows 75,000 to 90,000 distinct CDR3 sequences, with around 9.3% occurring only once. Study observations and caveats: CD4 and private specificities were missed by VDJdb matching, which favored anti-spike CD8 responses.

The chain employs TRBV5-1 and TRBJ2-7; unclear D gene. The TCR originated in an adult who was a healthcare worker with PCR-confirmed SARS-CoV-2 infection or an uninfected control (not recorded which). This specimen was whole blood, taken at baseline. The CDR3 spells CASSLNGVNPYEQYF. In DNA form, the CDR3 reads TGCGCCAGCAGCTTAAATGGGGTTAACCCCTACGAGCAGTACTTC.